This record concerns one TCR beta chain sequence. The antigen is not known. The entry originates in a study of post-analysis software for immune sequencing data. The wider study: Some patients lacked subtype; others had relapsing-remitting, secondary progressive or progressive-relapsing disease.

The CDR3 sequence is 15 residues long. Germline V lookup: CDR1 SGDLS, CDR2 YYNGEE. The germline V and J ends were trimmed by 0 bases and 5 bases, with 14 bases remaining between them. Study-wide results and limits: In multiple sclerosis, normalized Chao1 diversity was significantly below that of controls. Roughly five TRBV segments were more frequent in patients than controls; TRBV5-6, TRBV5-1 and TRBV20-1 belonged to this group. Clustering by F measure revealed strong co-clustering among samples prepared together in one batch.

TCR beta cDNA libraries had unique molecular identifiers. With roughly 0.95 to 11 million T cells as the source, 540,000 or so cDNA molecules resulted. Via MiXCR, TCRdb re-called the PCR reads, giving one row per CDR3 protein. The sample yields some 700,000 distinct CDR3 sequences, 55% to 70% seen once. The chain couples TRBV9 to TRBJ2-5, with D perhaps TRBD2 (7 bases). The receptor was derived from a girl aged 2 to 10 with multiple sclerosis. The sample comprised blood. CDR3 in amino acids: CASSVAGGAWETQYF. The DNA for the CDR3 is TGTGCCAGCAGCGTAGCTGGGGGGGCCTGGGAGACCCAGTACTTC.